This T cell receptor (beta chain) was recorded in a study of shared clonotypes between healthy human individuals. The study, taken as a whole, reports: The study found lower generation probabilities in non-shared clonotypes than in those shared by all four donors.

Memory CD4+ cells were the fraction left after CD45RA+ naive selection. TCRdb keeps only in-frame clones here, not all; method: immunoSEQ multiplex PCR. Among about 2.4 million clones listed, more than 85% were seen once. A word on this clone: Its antigen is still unknown. The same CDR3 arises from other DNA sequences in this sample as well.

The CDR3 is made up of 16 amino acids. CDR1 is SGHRS and CDR2 is YFSETQ in the germline V gene. Losses at the gene ends were 1 base for V and 4 bases for J; bases not matched to a gene: 6. The sample comprised naive CD4+ T cells from PBMCs. Subset: CD45RA+ positively selected. The chain recombines TRBV5-1 with TRBJ2-2; 8 bases fit TRBD2. The clonotype comes from a man between 18 and 35 years old in good health. Some clones in this sample may be carry-over from other donors' samples. CDR3 in DNA: TGCGCCAGCAGCTTGATGGGCGGGAGGTCCACCGGGGAGCTGTTTTTT. Protein: CASSLMGGRSTGELFF.